This is a list of T cell receptor beta chains from one sample in a study of beta chain features in type 1 diabetes. Profiled with immunoSEQ multiplex PCR; TCRdb holds only in-frame clones, not every one. The sample comprises 300,000 to 450,000 clones, 15% to 20% of which are singletons, and about 0.044% rests with the top ten. The sample consisted of naive CD4+ T cells from blood. The receptors here all came from a woman between 18 and 30 years old in good health. CDR3s include the opening cysteine and the closing phenylalanine or tryptophan. The D gene is left open where the match is weak. Only part of the rows carry a size: once, few, many, or a class if the clone is expanded.

.	TRBV7-8	TRBJ2-5	.	TGTGCCAGCAGCTTAAGTCGACAGGCCAGGACAGAGACCCAGTACTTC	CASSLSRQARTETQYF
TRBD1	TRBV30	TRBJ1-5	.	TGTGCCTGGAGTCGGCAGGGGGCCGGCAATCAGCCCCAGCATTTT	CAWSRQGAGNQPQHF
.	TRBV18	TRBJ1-1	few	TGTGCCAGCTCAACCTTGGTGGTTAGGAACACTGAAGCTTTCTTT	CASSTLVVRNTEAFF
TRBD1	TRBV29-1	TRBJ2-2	few	TGCAGCGTTGAACTTACAGGGGCCGGGGAGCTGTTTTTT	CSVELTGAGELFF
.	TRBV6-6	TRBJ1-2	once	TGTGCCAGCAGTCCCGACAGTAGTAACTATGGCTACACCTTC	CASSPDSSNYGYTF
TRBD2	TRBV5-4	TRBJ2-1	few	TGTGCCAGCAGCTCGATCAAAGCGGGAGTTCTGGGTGAGCAGTTCTTC	CASSSIKAGVLGEQFF
TRBD1	TRBV2	TRBJ2-7	.	TGTGCCAGCAGTGAAATGGGACAGGCCATCGCCTTGCAGTACTTC	CASSEMGQAIALQYF
TRBD1	TRBV30	TRBJ1-6	few	TGTGCCTGGAACAGGGGGCTAGATTCACCCCTCCACTTT	CAWNRGLDSPLHF
.	TRBV14	TRBJ2-4	few	TGTGCCAGCAGCCGGAACAGGGCGGTCGGAAACATTCAGTACTTC	CASSRNRAVGNIQYF
TRBD2	TRBV5-1	TRBJ2-1	few	TGCGCCAGCAGCTTGCTAGCGGGAGGACGGGAGCAGTTCTTC	CASSLLAGGREQFF
TRBD1	TRBV5-6	TRBJ1-6	.	TGTGCCAGCAGCGGGACAGGGGACGGTTATTCACCCCTCCACTTT	CASSGTGDGYSPLHF
TRBD1	TRBV19	TRBJ1-5	.	TGTGCCAGTAGTATGGGGACAGGGGGGCAGCCCCAGCATTTT	CASSMGTGGQPQHF
.	TRBV7-9	TRBJ2-5	.	TGTGCCAGCAGCGCCACGCTTGGGGGGGAGACCCAGTACTTC	CASSATLGGETQYF
.	TRBV10-3	TRBJ2-7	.	TGTGCCATCAGTCCATTGGGGGGAGACGAGCAGTACTTC	CAISPLGGDEQYF
.	TRBV29-1	TRBJ2-5	.	TGCAGCGTTGCCCGAATCAGGGCCCGGGAGTGGGAGACCCAGTACTTC	CSVARIRAREWETQYF
TRBD1	TRBV4-3	TRBJ2-6	.	TGCGCCAGCAGCCAATGGGCAGGGGGCTCGATTTCTGGGGCCAACGTCCTGACTTTC	CASSQWAGGSISGANVLTF
TRBD2	TRBV4-1	TRBJ2-1	once	TGCGCCAGCAGCCATGGCGGGAGGGCTCCTAATGAGCAGTTCTTC	CASSHGGRAPNEQFF
.	TRBV10-3	TRBJ1-2	.	TGTGCCAGCTCCAGGGTTAACTATGGCTACACCTTC	CASSRVNYGYTF
.	TRBV29-1	TRBJ2-3	.	TGCAGCGTTTCCCCTACGACAGATACGCAGTATTTT	CSVSPTTDTQYF
.	TRBV6-5	TRBJ1-1	few	TGTGCCAGGAATTCCTTTGAGGGCCAGGAGACTGAAGCTTTCTTT	CARNSFEGQETEAFF
TRBD2	TRBV5-1	TRBJ2-5	few	TGCGCCAGCAGCCTCACTAGCGGGGTGATCCAAGAGACCCAGTACTTC	CASSLTSGVIQETQYF
TRBD1	TRBV18	TRBJ2-1	once	TGTGCCAGCTCACCTCTATTCACAGGGGGCGTGGGGCACAATGAGCAGTTCTTC	CASSPLFTGGVGHNEQFF
.	TRBV25-1	TRBJ1-1	few	TGTGCCAGCAGTGAAGGGGGCCGGACTGAAGCTTTCTTT	CASSEGGRTEAFF
.	TRBV4-1	TRBJ2-7	few	TGCGCCAGCAGCCAAGGGACAGTTTCCTACGAGCAGTACTTC	CASSQGTVSYEQYF
.	TRBV6-1	TRBJ1-2	.	TGTGCCAGCAGCTTCTCGACAGTTTCGGGCTACACCTTC	CASSFSTVSGYTF
.	TRBV30	TRBJ1-1	few	TGTGCCGTATCATGGACGGGGAAGAACACTGAAGCTTTCTTT	CAVSWTGKNTEAFF
TRBD2	TRBV11-3	TRBJ2-3	.	TGTGCCAGCAGCCCGGGACTAGCGGGGGGAGATACGCAGTATTTT	CASSPGLAGGDTQYF
TRBD2	TRBV13	TRBJ2-3	.	TGTGCCAGCAGCTCCGGGGGGGCTAGCGGCACAGATACGCAGTATTTT	CASSSGGASGTDTQYF
TRBD1	TRBV29-1	TRBJ1-2	.	TGCAGCTATGGGGACAGTACCTATGGCTACACCTTC	CSYGDSTYGYTF
TRBD2	TRBV30	TRBJ2-5	.	TGTGCCTGGAGTATAAATGGACTAGAGGAGACCCAGTACTTC	CAWSINGLEETQYF
.	TRBV9	TRBJ2-5	few	TGTGCCAGCAGCGTCTCAGCTTCTGAGGGCCAGTACTTC	CASSVSASEGQYF